This T cell receptor (beta chain) was profiled in a study of T-cell reconstitution after alpha-beta-depleted transplantation in children. A library of TCRbeta sequences, prepared with unique molecular identifiers, was generated. TCRdb passed the PCR reads through MiXCR, listing each CDR3 protein once. The sample has about 830,000 distinct CDR3 sequences; roughly 15% are singletons. The CDR3 has 17 residues. Germline CDR1 MGHDK, CDR2 SYGVNS. The J segment lost 6 bases and the V segment lost 3 bases, leaving 13 bases of the junction unmatched. The sequenced sample was PBMCs, mostly from graft donor cells, obtained 360 days after TCRalphabeta/CD19-depleted stem cell transplant. This TCR was sampled from a male patient younger than 18 who had a stem cell transplant for acute lymphoblastic leukemia, so the T cells may come from the graft donor. The chain has TRBV25-1 and TRBJ2-4; TRBD2 matches 8 bases. The CDR3 here is CASSDLPLGLATNIQYF. Written as DNA, the CDR3 is TGTGCCAGCAGTGACCTCCCCCTTGGACTAGCAACAAACATTCAGTACTTC.